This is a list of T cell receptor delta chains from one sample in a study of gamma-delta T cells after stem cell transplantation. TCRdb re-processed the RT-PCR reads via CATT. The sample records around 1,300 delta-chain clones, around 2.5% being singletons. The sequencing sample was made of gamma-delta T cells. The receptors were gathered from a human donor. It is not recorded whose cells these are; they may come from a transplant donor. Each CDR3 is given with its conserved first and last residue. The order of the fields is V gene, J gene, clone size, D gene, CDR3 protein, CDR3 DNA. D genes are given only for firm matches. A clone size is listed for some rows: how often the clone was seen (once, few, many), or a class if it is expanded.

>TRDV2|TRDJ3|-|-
CACDTRQMFF
TGTGCCTGTGACACCCGACAGATGTTTTTC
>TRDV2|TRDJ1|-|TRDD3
CACDPAEGDSYTDKLIF
TGTGCCTGTGACCCCGCCGAGGGGGATTCGTACACCGATAAACTCATCTTT
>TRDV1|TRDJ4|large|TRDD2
CAQLPPSYGRGIRLAPLIF
TGTGCCCAATTGCCCCCTTCCTACGGACGCGGGATAAGGTTGGCACCCCTGATCTTT
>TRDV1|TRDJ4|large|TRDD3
CALGDSRTPSVLGITRPLIF
TGTGCTCTTGGGGATTCTAGGACCCCCAGTGTACTGGGGATAACCAGACCCCTGATCTTT
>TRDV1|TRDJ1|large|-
CALGDDLRGLHRGTADDKLIF
TGTGCTCTTGGGGACGACCTGAGAGGCCTCCACCGGGGGACTGCGGACGATAAACTCATCTTT
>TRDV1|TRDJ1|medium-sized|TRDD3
CALGELRRKRTGGYITDKLIF
TGTGCTCTTGGGGAACTACGGAGGAAACGTACTGGGGGATACATCACCGATAAACTCATCTTT
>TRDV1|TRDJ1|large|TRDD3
CALGESSPGDWGIRSSHTDKLIF
TGTGCTCTTGGGGAGTCTTCCCCCGGTGACTGGGGGATACGATCGAGCCACACCGATAAACTCATCTTT
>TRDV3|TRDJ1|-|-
CAFPSWGGFHDKLIF
TGTGCCTTCCCGAGCTGGGGAGGTTTTCATGATAAACTCATCTTT
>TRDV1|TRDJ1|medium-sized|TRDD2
CALGEARSAFLRWKSGGPIGYADKLIF
TGTGCTCTTGGGGAAGCCCGGTCGGCTTTCCTACGGTGGAAGAGCGGGGGCCCAATCGGGTACGCCGATAAACTCATCTTT
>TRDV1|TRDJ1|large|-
CALGDRPPGLYTDKLIF
TGTGCTCTTGGGGATCGGCCCCCCGGCCTCTACACCGATAAACTCATCTTT
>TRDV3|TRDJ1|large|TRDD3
CALTLYWGLKLIF
TGTGCACTCACCTTGTACTGGGGCCTTAAACTCATCTTT
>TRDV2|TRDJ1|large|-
CACDTWAPDGGTDKLIF
TGTGCCTGTGACACGTGGGCCCCCGACGGGGGGACCGATAAACTCATCTTT
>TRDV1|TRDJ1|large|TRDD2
CALGAPSYGSWGSYTDKLIF
TGTGCTCTTGGGGCACCTTCCTACGGTAGCTGGGGGTCTTACACCGATAAACTCATCTTT
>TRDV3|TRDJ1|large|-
CAFLWWGLYTDKLIF
TGTGCCTTTCTGTGGTGGGGCCTATACACCGATAAACTCATCTTT
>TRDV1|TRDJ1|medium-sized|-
CALGEFVSLYWVGGPDKLIF
TGTGCTCTTGGGGAATTCGTGTCGCTATACTGGGTGGGGGGCCCCGATAAACTCATCTTT
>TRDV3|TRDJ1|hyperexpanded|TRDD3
CAFNCPLPWGIRREYKLIF
TGTGCCTTTAATTGTCCCCTACCCTGGGGGATCCGACGTGAGTATAAACTCATCTTT
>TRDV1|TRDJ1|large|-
CALGEPHPYPNKLIF
TGTGCTCTTGGGGAACCTCATCCTTATCCGAATAAACTCATCTTT
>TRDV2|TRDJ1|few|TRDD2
CACDTGAVGLPTIPGGCGADKLIF
TGTGCCTGTGACACCGGAGCGGTTGGCCTTCCTACGATACCCGGGGGATGTGGGGCCGATAAACTCATCTTT
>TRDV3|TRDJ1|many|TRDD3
CAFLWDWGDYTDKLIF
TGTGCCTTCCTCTGGGACTGGGGGGACTACACCGATAAACTCATCTTT
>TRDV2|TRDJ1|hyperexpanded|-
CACDTLYEVEDTDKLIF
TGTGCCTGTGACACTCTCTACGAAGTAGAAGACACCGATAAACTCATCTTT
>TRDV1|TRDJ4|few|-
CALGESSPAGGLPLIF
TGTGCTCTTGGGGAGTCTTCCCCGGCCGGGGGACTACCCCTGATCTTT
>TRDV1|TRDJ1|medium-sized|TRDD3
CALGRLFPPLGDTGVRADKLIF
TGTGCTCTTGGGCGGCTATTTCCCCCACTGGGGGATACGGGGGTGAGGGCCGATAAACTCATCTTT
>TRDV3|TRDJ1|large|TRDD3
CAFNWISLAGGYRTDKLIF
TGTGCCTTTAATTGGATAAGCTTAGCTGGGGGATATCGGACCGATAAACTCATCTTT
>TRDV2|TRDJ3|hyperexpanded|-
CACDTAGASSWDTRQMFF
TGTGCCTGTGACACGGCTGGGGCGAGCTCCTGGGACACCCGACAGATGTTTTTC
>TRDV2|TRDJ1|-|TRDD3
CACDTRVRGLGADKLIF
TGTGCCTGTGACACCAGGGTACGAGGGCTGGGGGCCGATAAACTCATCTTT
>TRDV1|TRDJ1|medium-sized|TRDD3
CALGELDPLLPPILGDTDKLIF
TGTGCTCTTGGGGAACTAGACCCTCTTCTGCCTCCTATACTGGGGGACACCGATAAACTCATCTTT
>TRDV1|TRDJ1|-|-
CALGESYVGWGLTYTDKLIF
TGTGCTCTTGGGGAGTCCTACGTCGGCTGGGGACTTACCTACACCGATAAACTCATCTTT
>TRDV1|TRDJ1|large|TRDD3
CALGASLPSPHWGIRKLIF
TGTGCTCTTGGGGCCAGTCTACCTTCTCCGCACTGGGGGATACGAAAACTCATCTTT
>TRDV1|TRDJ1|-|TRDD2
CALGAPSYGSWGYTDKLIF
TGTGCTCTTGGGGCACCTTCCTACGGTAGCTGGGGGTACACCGATAAACTCATCTTT
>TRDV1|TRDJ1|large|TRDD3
CALGERTPLGDPDKLIF
TGTGCTCTTGGGGAACGAACCCCGCTGGGGGACCCCGATAAACTCATCTTT
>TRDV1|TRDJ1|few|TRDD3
CALGLLPVLGDRLGCTDKLIF
TGTGCTCTTGGCCTCCTTCCCGTACTGGGGGATAGGCTTGGCTGCACCGATAAACTCATCTTT
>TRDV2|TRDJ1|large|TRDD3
CACDTGVGDPFDKLIF
TGTGCCTGTGACACCGGAGTGGGGGACCCCTTCGATAAACTCATCTTT
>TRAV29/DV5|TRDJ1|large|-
CAASAIEGYTDKLIF
TGTGCAGCAAGCGCGATTGAGGGATACACCGATAAACTCATCTTT
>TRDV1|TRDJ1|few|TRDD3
CALGLLPVLGDSKLIF
TGTGCTCTTGGCCTCCTTCCCGTACTGGGGGACTCGAAACTCATCTTT